The clone carrying this T cell receptor (beta chain) has just a few counts. Antigen: not known. Germline values: CDR1 SGHNT, CDR2 YYREEE (reference sequence). With 4 bases clipped from V and 7 bases from J, the junction kept 19 bases outside the gene matches. The CDR3 has 18 residues. The PCR employed 60 Vbeta primers together with 13 Jbeta primers. The method was immunoSEQ multiplex PCR; TCRdb's version includes in-frame clones alone and lacks a portion of them. The sample has around 190,000 clones, around 79% seen once. This record belongs to a study of cytomegalovirus exposure and HLA in healthy donors. Study findings and constraints: As was reported, the classifier diagnosed cytomegalovirus status with high specificity and sensitivity. Near-uniform donor sequencing depth was presumed by presence/absence analyses. The study reported that TCR beta sequences accurately predicted HLA-A and HLA-B alleles in most subjects.

The donors, nominally healthy at sampling, likely had unrecorded immune exposures. The sequenced sample was PBMCs. The chain is built from TRBV5-4 and TRBJ1-2, with 10 bases fitting TRBD1. The clonotype was recovered from a woman aged 50 to 60 in good health and CMV-seronegative. In nucleotides, the CDR3 is TGTGCCAGCAGCCCCGCTCCCCCCCGGGGACAGGGGAGTTCTGGCTACACCTTC. Encoded protein: CASSPAPPRGQGSSGYTF.